Described below is a single T cell receptor beta chain sequence and its context. The data were obtained in a study of control samples from healthy donors and cancer patients. The protocol was immunoSEQ multiplex PCR, while the TCRdb copy is restricted to in-frame clones and leaves out a portion. The sample has around 100,000 clones; 88% are singletons. V trimming: 3 bases; J trimming: 7 bases; junction bases outside the gene matches: 9. Germline V CDR1 and CDR2: MNHEY, SMNVEV (reference sequence). There are 15 residues in the CDR3. Source material: blood. The V and J genes are TRBV27 and TRBJ1-5, with TRBD1 matching 7 bases. The origin of this receptor is a man aged 25 to 40 in good health. This CDR3 reads CASSLLPTGTQPQHF. In nucleotides, the CDR3 is TGTGCCAGCAGTTTGCTACCGACAGGGACGCAGCCCCAGCATTTT.